These 9 T cell receptor beta chains were sequenced from one sample in a study of regulatory T cells in long-lasting Graves disease. Libraries of TCR beta came from iRepertoire HTBI primers plus Arm-PCR of CDR3 regions. Each CDR3 protein is one row after TCRdb ran MiXCR on the multiplex PCR reads. The sample carries 450,000 to 600,000 distinct CDR3 sequences, roughly 14% recorded once. Noted time point: newly diagnosed GD, antithyroid drugs for less than 3 months. RNA isolated from PBMCs was used to make the TCR library. These data also featured in a second study, about T cells in Graves' hyperthyroidism and ophthalmopathy.

Sequenced material: peripheral blood mononuclear cells (PBMCs), taken at new diagnosis, from a patient treated with antithyroid drugs. These receptors came from a man younger than 45 with Graves disease.

This clonotype was counted at least ten times. The gene calls are TRBV2 and TRBJ2-7, with TRBD1 matching 8 bases. Unmatched junction bases numbered 11, after V lost 9 bases and J lost 4 bases. The CDR3 has 14 residues. CDR1 SNHLY and CDR2 FYNNEI come from the germline V gene. The CDR3: CASAHRGYPYEQYF. In nucleotides, the CDR3 is TGTGCCAGTGCTCACAGGGGGTACCCATACGAGCAGTACTTC. Full variable domain (outside the CDR3, taken from reference TRBV2 and TRBJ2-7): EPEVTQTPSHQVTQMGQEVILRCVPISNHLYFYWYRQILGQKVEFLVSFYNNEISEKSEIFDDQFSVERPDGSNFTLKIRSTKLEDSAMYFCASAHRGYPYEQYFGPGTRLTVT.

Concerning this clonotype itself: A much larger clonotype is one base distant, so this may be a read error. This chain joins TRBV12-3 or TRBV12-4 and TRBJ2-3; D assignment may be TRBD1 or TRBD2 (5 bases each). The CDR3 contains 15 residues. V lost 5 bases and J lost 4, with 16 bases in between. The CDR3 sequence is CASSPPGPHADTQYF. The CDR3 nucleotides read TGTGCCAGCAGTCCTCCGGGACCCCACGCAGATACGCAGTATTTT.

This chain connects TRBV4-1 to TRBJ2-7; TRBD2 aligns across 11 bases. Unmatched junction bases numbered 5, after V lost 1 base and J lost 6 bases. Germline V gives CDR1 MGHRA, CDR2 YSYEKL. The CDR3 loop spans 15 amino acids. CDR3 amino acids: CASSQVSGRVAEQYF. DNA of the CDR3: TGCGCCAGCAGCCAAGTTAGCGGGAGGGTGGCCGAGCAGTACTTC.

This clonotype was observed at least ten times. This chain links TRBV6-1 with TRBJ1-1; 7 positions match TRBD1. Germline CDR1 and CDR2: MNHNS and SASEGT. V lost 7 bases and J lost 1; bases outside the gene matches: 3. The CDR3 has 13 residues. CDR3: CASKRDRNTEAFF. The CDR3 DNA reads as TGTGCCAGCAAACGGGACAGGAACACTGAAGCTTTCTTT.

In nucleotides, the CDR3 is TGCGCCAGCAGCCCAAACGGACAGCCTAGTGAAAAACTGTTTTTT. It specifies CASSPNGQPSEKLFF. The chain combines TRBV4-1 with TRBJ1-4; a possible D gene is TRBD1 (6 bases). Trimming removed 4 bases from V and 7 bases from J, with 16 bases in between. Germline-derived CDR1 and CDR2 are MGHRA and YSYEKL. This CDR3 comprises 15 residues.

Many counts were recorded for this clonotype. The gene calls are TRBV19 and TRBJ2-1, with 10 bases identical to TRBD1. Trimming at V came to 6 bases and at J to 9 bases, leaving 8 bases not matched to a gene. Germline assignment: CDR1 LNHDA and CDR2 SQIVND (reference sequence). This CDR3 is 14 amino acids long. Written as DNA, the CDR3 is TGTGCCAGTAGCCCCTGGACAGGGGGAGGTGAGCAGTTCTTC. Translation: CASSPWTGGGEQFF. Full variable domain (remainder filled in from reference TRBV19 and TRBJ2-1): DGGITQSPKYLFRKEGQNVTLSCEQNLNHDAMYWYRQDPGQGLRLIYYSQIVNDFQKGDIAEGYSVSREKKESFPLTVTSAQKNPTAFYLCASSPWTGGGEQFFGPGTRLTVL.

This clonotype was seen many times. The gene calls are TRBV12-3 or TRBV12-4 and TRBJ2-1, with D hard to call. The CDR3 extends over 11 amino acids. V dropped 6 bases and J dropped 10 bases, with 10 bases sitting between them. CDR3 DNA: TGTGCCAGCAGCCCCGTCAAAGAGCAGTTCTTC. Amino acid sequence: CASSPVKEQFF.

The table lists this clonotype with many counts. V is TRBV11-1 and J is TRBJ2-1, with 7 bases fitting TRBD1. The V segment lost 1 base and the J segment 5 bases; nucleotides outside the gene matches: 5. The CDR3 consists of 15 residues. The germline gives CDR1 SGHAT, CDR2 FQDESV (reference sequence). The chain's CDR3 is CASSLVGQRNNEQFF. The CDR3 DNA is TGTGCCAGCAGCTTAGTGGGACAGCGTAACAATGAGCAGTTCTTC.

This clonotype was detected only a few times. The chain carries TRBV27 and TRBJ2-2, with 15 bases matching TRBD2. V was clipped by 6 bases and J by 4 bases; unmatched bases: 9. Germline-derived CDR1 and CDR2 are MNHEY and SMNVEV (reference sequence). The CDR3 runs to 18 residues. The CDR3 protein is CASRRTSGRAASTGELFF. The DNA for the CDR3 is TGTGCCAGCAGAAGGACTAGCGGGAGGGCCGCGAGCACCGGGGAGCTGTTTTTT.